The 19 T cell receptor beta chains reported below all come from one sample, sequenced in a study of Ad26.COV2.S vaccination and SARS-CoV-2 variants (dated by TCRdb to the early 2020s). Library preparation was by the immunoSEQ multiplex PCR assay. Held by TCRdb, this immuneACCESS table contains in-frame sequences only and omits some clones. Under half of the omission traces to an unresolved V gene where checked; the cause of the rest is unknown. The table for this sample lists around 300,000 clones; roughly nine tenths of them were counted only once. The ten largest account for 5.5% of the sample. Read against the paper, the sample's treatment or condition label means: roughly 20 received Ad26.COV2.S at low or high dose, single or two shots; 5 received placebo; per-sample allocation not given. For vaccine and placebo recipients, repertoires were sequenced using samples collected on day 63 after the first injection.

This specimen was peripheral blood, taken in a trial of Ad26.COV2.S vaccine versus placebo. These receptors all come from a person between 18 and 65 years old who received the Ad26.COV2.S COVID-19 vaccine or a placebo.

This sequence joins TRBV19 and TRBJ1-2; possible D gene TRBD1, 6 bases. Germline values: CDR1 LNHDA, CDR2 SQIVND (reference sequence). The CDR3 length is 13 residues. The V and J ends lost 7 bases and 4 bases respectively, with 13 bases between them. The CDR3 nucleotides read TGTGCCAGTAAGGAGACAGGCACCTATGGCTACACCTTC. It translates to CASKETGTYGYTF.

The V gene is TRBV11-3, the J gene TRBJ1-1, with 7 bases aligning to TRBD1. The length of the CDR3 is 15 residues. Germline CDR1 is SGHNT and CDR2 is YENEEA. V gave up 4 bases and J gave up 4 bases; unmatched junction bases: 9. The CDR3 region has the DNA TGTGCCAGCAGCTCCACAGGGGTTTCTGGCACTGAAGCTTTCTTT. Its protein product is CASSSTGVSGTEAFF.

The V call is TRBV7-2, the J call TRBJ1-1, with 7 bases identical to TRBD1. V shed 4 bases and J 0 bases; nucleotides not matched to a gene: 5. CDR3 length: 15 residues. Germline CDR1 is SGHTA and CDR2 is FQGNSA. The CDR3 coding sequence is TGTGCCAGCAGCTCACAGGGGCAGCTGAACACTGAAGCTTTCTTT. Translated: CASSSQGQLNTEAFF. Variable domain in full (rest from reference TRBV7-2 and TRBJ1-1): GAGVSQSPSNKVTEKGKDVELRCDPISGHTALYWYRQSLGQGLEFLIYFQGNSAPDKSGLPSDRFSAERTGGSVSTLTIQRTQQEDSAVYLCASSSQGQLNTEAFFGQGTRLTVV.

A single count supports this clone. The chain is built from TRBV7-2 and TRBJ2-2, with TRBD2 identical over 8 bases. Trimming at V came to 1 base and at J to 4 bases, leaving 5 bases not matched to a gene. From germline, CDR1 is SGHTA and CDR2 FQGNSA. CDR3 length: 16 amino acids. Here the CDR3 reads CASSLGRGGRTGELFF. As DNA, the CDR3 is TGTGCCAGCAGCTTAGGACGGGGGGGCCGCACCGGGGAGCTGTTTTTT. The whole variable domain, filled in from reference TRBV7-2 and TRBJ2-2, reads GAGVSQSPSNKVTEKGKDVELRCDPISGHTALYWYRQSLGQGLEFLIYFQGNSAPDKSGLPSDRFSAERTGGSVSTLTIQRTQQEDSAVYLCASSLGRGGRTGELFFGEGSRLTVL.

This sequence joins TRBV11-2 and TRBJ1-2, with D perhaps TRBD1 (5 bases). Germline CDR1 and CDR2: SGHAT and FQNNGV. The V and J ends lost 3 bases and 2 bases respectively, with 16 bases between them. This CDR3 is built from 16 residues. The CDR3 here is CASSLSRRPGNYGYTF. Here the CDR3 DNA reads TGTGCCAGCAGCTTGTCGCGTCGTCCAGGGAACTATGGCTACACCTTC.

This chain uses TRBV12-1 with TRBJ1-5. TRBV12-1 is noted as a pseudogene. The CDR3 runs to 17 residues. CDR3 protein: CASSYKNGPTRDQPQHF. As DNA, the CDR3 is TGTGCCAGCAGCTACAAAAACGGCCCAACGAGGGATCAGCCCCAGCATTTT.

The chain has TRBV27 and TRBJ2-1, with no clear D. Germline CDR1 MNHEY, CDR2 SMNVEV (reference sequence). The CDR3 loop spans 12 amino acids. The CDR3 DNA sequence: TGTGAGACCCGGGTCGCCTACAATGAGCAGTTCTTC. As protein: CETRVAYNEQFF.

This chain links TRBV7-6 with TRBJ1-6; the D is unclear. With 2 bases removed from V and 5 bases from J, the gap between germline ends came to 16 bases. CDR3 length: 17 amino acids. CDR1 and CDR2 (germline): SGHVS, FNYEAQ. The CDR3 protein is CASSLLSATTNNSPLHF. In nucleotides, the CDR3 is TGTGCCAGCAGCTTACTGAGCGCCACTACAAATAATTCACCCCTCCACTTT.

The J gene is TRBJ1-2, the V gene TRBV5-1, with 9 bases matching TRBD1. Trimming cost V 2 bases and J 4 bases; bases outside gene matches: 3. This CDR3 has 14 residues. The V gene's germline CDR1 is SGHRS and CDR2 YFSETQ. The CDR3 here is CASSFYRGLYGYTF. The CDR3 nucleotides are TGCGCCAGCAGCTTTTACAGGGGGCTCTATGGCTACACCTTC.

The V call is TRBV10-3, the J call TRBJ1-3, with 8 nucleotides matching TRBD1. The CDR3 runs 15 residues. V shed 7 bases and J 0 bases; nucleotides not matched to a gene: 5. Germline V gene sequence: CDR1 ENHRY, CDR2 SYGVKD. The CDR3 region is CAITGQETSGNTIYF. CDR3 sequence (DNA): TGTGCCATCACGGGACAGGAGACCTCTGGAAACACCATATATTTT.

This rearrangement joins TRBV7-2 to TRBJ1-3; D possibly corresponds to TRBD1 (5 bases). Deletions cut 7 bases from V and 0 bases from J, with 13 bases between. Germline assignment: CDR1 SGHTA and CDR2 FQGNSA. CDR3 length: 15 residues. This CDR3 reads CASKPGTNSGNTIYF. Written as DNA, the CDR3 is TGTGCCAGCAAACCAGGGACGAACTCTGGAAACACCATATATTTT.

The chain combines TRBV7-6 with TRBJ2-7, with D uncertain. This CDR3 is 20 amino acids long. Germline CDR1 SGHVS, CDR2 FNYEAQ. V was shortened by 0 bases and J by 3 bases, with 27 bases between the two germline ends. The CDR3 loop reads CASSLAKGRIGPSHLYEQYF. The CDR3 DNA reads as TGTGCCAGCAGCTTAGCTAAAGGACGCATAGGGCCGTCCCATCTCTACGAGCAGTACTTC.

This clone has only a few counts. The chain has TRBV19 and TRBJ1-5, with D unclear. Per the germline V gene, CDR1 is LNHDA and CDR2 is SQIVND (reference sequence). This CDR3 has 13 amino acids. V was shortened by 3 bases and J by 1 base, with 4 bases between the two germline ends. The CDR3 region is CASSIESNQPQHF. CDR3 coding DNA: TGTGCCAGTAGTATCGAGAGCAATCAGCCCCAGCATTTT.

V and J are TRBV19 and TRBJ1-1; a weak D match, TRBD1 (6 bases). Trimming took 7 bases from V and 10 from J, leaving 10 bases between them. The CDR3 loop spans 10 amino acids. The germline V gene has CDR1 LNHDA and CDR2 SQIVND (reference sequence). The chain's CDR3 is CASIGTLAFF. The CDR3 coding sequence is TGTGCCAGTATCGGGACACTAGCTTTCTTT.

The CDR3 is CASSADRQVFTTEAFF. For the CDR3, the DNA is TGTGCCAGCAGCGCCGATCGACAGGTCTTTACCACTGAAGCTTTCTTT. The chain combines TRBV5-4 with TRBJ1-1; D might be TRBD1 (6 bases). V dropped 4 bases and J dropped 4 bases, with 20 bases sitting between them. The CDR3 consists of 16 residues. Germline CDR1 and CDR2: SGHNT and YYREEE (reference sequence).

The gene calls are TRBV12-3 or TRBV12-4 and TRBJ1-1; D gene uncertain. This CDR3 spans 13 amino acids. Trimming left V 3 bases short and J 11 bases short, with 16 bases between. The CDR3 coding sequence is TGTGCCAGCAGTTTTGGGTCCCCAGGCCGGGCTTTCTTT. Residues: CASSFGSPGRAFF.

The genes are TRBV5-6 and TRBJ2-1; D remains ambiguous. Trimming removed 1 base at V and 6 bases at J, with 8 bases between. Germline CDR1 and CDR2: SGHDT and YYEEEE. CDR3 length: 13 amino acids. The DNA of the CDR3 is TGTGCCAGCAGCTTGAGTTTCGGCAATGAGCAGTTCTTC. Translation gives CASSLSFGNEQFF.

A single count supports this clone. The gene calls are TRBV7-9 and TRBJ1-2; D uncertain. The germline CDR1 and CDR2 sequences are SEHNR and FQNEAQ (reference sequence). The V gene lost 3 bases and the J gene lost 3 bases, with 2 bases spanning the gap. This CDR3 comprises 11 residues. This chain's CDR3 is CASSFDYGYTF. CDR3 coding DNA: TGTGCCAGCAGCTTTGACTATGGCTACACCTTC.

The chain uses TRBV12-5 and TRBJ1-2; 8 bases are a match to TRBD1. V gave up 3 bases and J gave up 2 bases; unmatched junction bases: 8. This CDR3 contains 16 residues. Looked up from germline, CDR1 is LGHNT and CDR2 is FRNRAP. The CDR3 protein is CASGLPNRGFNYGYTF. The CDR3 DNA is TGTGCTAGTGGTTTACCTAACAGGGGGTTCAACTATGGCTACACCTTC. The full variable domain, rest sourced from reference TRBV12-5 and TRBJ1-2, is DARVTQTPRHKVTEMGQEVTMRCQPILGHNTVFWYRQTMMQGLELLAYFRNRAPLDDSGMPKDRFSAEMPDATLATLKIQPSEPRDSAVYFCASGLPNRGFNYGYTFGSGTRLTVV.